This entry features one TCR beta chain sequence. TCRdb's table, derived via immunoSEQ multiplex PCR, lists solely in-frame clones and lacks some. The sample includes 95,000 to 150,000 clones, around 90% of them seen just once. The CDR3 is 16 amino acids. The germline gives CDR1 SGHAT, CDR2 FQNNGV. Trimming removed 2 bases from V and 6 bases from J; junction bases left unmatched: 7. These data come from a study of radiotherapy plus CTLA-4 blockade in lung cancer. The TCR was taken from a human donor with non-small cell lung cancer that progressed on radiotherapy plus ipilimumab. Here the sequenced sample was peripheral blood, taken from a patient treated with radiotherapy plus ipilimumab. V and J are TRBV11-2 and TRBJ2-3; 11 nucleotides line up with TRBD2. Here the CDR3 reads CASSLTSGSPSDTQYF. The CDR3 nucleotides read TGTGCCAGCAGCTTAACTAGCGGGAGCCCTTCGGATACGCAGTATTTT.